The next 12 T cell receptor beta chains were all read from a single sample in a study of blood T cell repertoires in COVID-19. The protocol was immunoSEQ multiplex PCR, while the TCRdb copy is restricted to in-frame clones and leaves out a portion. Here the sample spans about 390,000 clones, approximately 89% being singletons. Sequencing was done on a sample of peripheral blood. The receptors here all came from a woman aged 55-75 years with COVID-19, enrolled during active disease.

This sequence joins TRBV20-1 and TRBJ1-1, with D perhaps matching TRBD1 (6 bases). V lost 3 bases and J 0 bases, leaving 14 bases between the germline ends. Looked up from germline, CDR1 is DFQATT and CDR2 is SNEGSKA (reference sequence). This CDR3 is built from 15 residues. The CDR3 is CSASGQGSLNTEAFF. CDR3 in DNA: TGCAGTGCTAGTGGCCAGGGGTCCCTGAACACTGAAGCTTTCTTT.

This chain joins TRBV5-1 and TRBJ1-2, with 7 bases identical to TRBD1. Germline assignment: CDR1 SGHRS and CDR2 YFSETQ. The J segment lost 5 bases and the V segment lost 4 bases, leaving 11 bases of the junction unmatched. CDR3 length: 15 amino acids. The CDR3 bases are TGCGCCAGCAGCGGGGGGACAGATCTTCAATATGGCTACACCTTC. Its protein product is CASSGGTDLQYGYTF.

The chain recombines TRBV5-6 with TRBJ2-1; perhaps TRBD2 as D (5 bases). The ends were cut back, 5 bases at V and 6 bases at J, with 18 bases in the middle. Germline-derived CDR1 and CDR2 are SGHDT and YYEEEE. This CDR3 is built from 15 residues. This chain's CDR3 is CASSVTKRGLNEQFF. CDR3 DNA: TGTGCCAGCAGTGTTACTAAACGCGGACTCAATGAGCAGTTCTTC.

The V and J genes are TRBV30 and TRBJ2-3, with 7 bases fitting TRBD1. The ends lost 3 bases at V and 2 bases at J; junction bases unmatched: 14. There are 17 residues in the CDR3. Germline V gives CDR1 GTSNPN, CDR2 SVGIG (reference sequence). Here the CDR3 reads CAWRGITGAPFTDTQYF. The CDR3 nucleotides read TGTGCCTGGAGGGGTATTACAGGGGCCCCCTTCACAGATACGCAGTATTTT.

The chain recombines TRBV19 with TRBJ1-4; D gene uncertain. The germline V gene has CDR1 LNHDA and CDR2 SQIVND (reference sequence). The V gene lost 3 bases and the J gene lost 3 bases, with 8 bases spanning the gap. The CDR3 has 14 residues. The CDR3 nucleotides are TGTGCCAGTAGTATTCACGGTGCTAATGAAAAACTGTTTTTT. Translation: CASSIHGANEKLFF. The complete variable domain, with remaining parts taken from reference TRBV19 and TRBJ1-4, reads DGGITQSPKYLFRKEGQNVTLSCEQNLNHDAMYWYRQDPGQGLRLIYYSQIVNDFQKGDIAEGYSVSREKKESFPLTVTSAQKNPTAFYLCASSIHGANEKLFFGSGTQLSVL.

The genes are TRBV10-3 and TRBJ1-1; D unclear. V lost 10 bases to trimming and J lost 0 bases, with 9 bases between them. Germline-derived CDR1 and CDR2 are ENHRY and SYGVKD. This CDR3 spans 12 amino acids. This CDR3 is CATRTVNTEAFF. CDR3 in DNA: TGTGCCACCCGTACAGTGAACACTGAAGCTTTCTTT.

The chain recombines TRBV7-3 with TRBJ1-1; the D gene is possibly TRBD1 (6 bases). Trimming cost V 2 bases and J 3 bases, with 13 bases left between them. Germline values: CDR1 SGHTA, CDR2 FQGTGA. This CDR3 is 15 amino acids long. The CDR3 DNA sequence: TGTGCCAGCAGCTTAGGTTCCCCAGGGGACACTGAAGCTTTCTTT. Its protein product is CASSLGSPGDTEAFF.

The chain couples TRBV19 to TRBJ1-6; a weak D match, TRBD1 (5 bases). From germline, CDR1 is LNHDA and CDR2 SQIVND (reference sequence). This CDR3 is 14 amino acids long. The V gene lost 5 bases and the J gene lost 10 bases, with 15 bases spanning the gap. The CDR3 spells CASSAPGRASPLHF. As DNA, the CDR3 is TGTGCCAGTAGTGCCCCGGGCAGGGCGTCACCCCTCCACTTT. Based on the CDR3 plus reference TRBV19 and TRBJ1-6, the full variable domain is DGGITQSPKYLFRKEGQNVTLSCEQNLNHDAMYWYRQDPGQGLRLIYYSQIVNDFQKGDIAEGYSVSREKKESFPLTVTSAQKNPTAFYLCASSAPGRASPLHFGNGTRLTVT.

The chain uses TRBV3-1 (or the pseudogene TRBV3-2) and TRBJ1-5; D is unclear. There are 15 residues in the CDR3. Germline V gives CDR1 LGHDT, CDR2 YNNKEL (reference sequence). V was shortened by 0 bases and J by 4 bases, with 10 bases between the two germline ends. CDR3 DNA sequence: TGTGCCAGCAGCCAAGATCCGGGCGGGAATCAGCCCCAGCATTTT. It is translated as CASSQDPGGNQPQHF.

The V and J genes are TRBV25-1 and TRBJ1-6; 7 bases fit TRBD1. V lost 7 bases and J lost 10; bases outside the gene matches: 4. The CDR3 spans 12 residues. CDR1 is MGHDK and CDR2 is SYGVNS in the germline V gene. The CDR3 region has the DNA TGTGCCAGCATGAGGGGGCCCTCACCCCTCCACTTT. This encodes CASMRGPSPLHF.

The chain's CDR3 is CASSLAGLAKNIQYF. The CDR3 DNA follows: TGTGCCAGCAGTCTAGCGGGGTTAGCCAAAAACATTCAGTACTTC. The V call is TRBV27, the J call TRBJ2-4; 9 bases are shared with TRBD2. This CDR3 comprises 15 residues. Trimming cost V 5 bases and J 0 bases; bases outside gene matches: 2. Germline CDR1 MNHEY, CDR2 SMNVEV (reference sequence).

The genes are TRBV28 and TRBJ1-2; D uncertain. The CDR3 sequence is 15 residues long. Trimming left V 5 bases short and J 2 bases short, with 15 bases between. CDR1 MDHEN and CDR2 SYDVKM come from the germline V gene. The chain's CDR3 is CASSLHHLPNYGYTF. The CDR3 DNA is TGTGCCAGCAGTCTCCACCACTTACCCAACTATGGCTACACCTTC.